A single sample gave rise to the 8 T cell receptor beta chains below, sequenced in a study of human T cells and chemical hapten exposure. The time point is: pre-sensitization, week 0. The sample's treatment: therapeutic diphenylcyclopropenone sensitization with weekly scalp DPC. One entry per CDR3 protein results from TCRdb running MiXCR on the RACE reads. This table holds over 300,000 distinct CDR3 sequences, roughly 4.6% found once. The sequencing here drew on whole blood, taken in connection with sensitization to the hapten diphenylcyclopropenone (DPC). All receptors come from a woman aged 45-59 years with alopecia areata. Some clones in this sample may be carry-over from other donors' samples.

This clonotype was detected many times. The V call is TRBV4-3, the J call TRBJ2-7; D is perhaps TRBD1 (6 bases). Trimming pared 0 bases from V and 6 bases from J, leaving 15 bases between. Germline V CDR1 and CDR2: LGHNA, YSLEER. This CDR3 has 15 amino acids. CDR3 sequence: CASSQERQGYREQYF. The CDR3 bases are TGCGCCAGCAGCCAAGAAAGGCAGGGGTACCGCGAGCAGTACTTC.

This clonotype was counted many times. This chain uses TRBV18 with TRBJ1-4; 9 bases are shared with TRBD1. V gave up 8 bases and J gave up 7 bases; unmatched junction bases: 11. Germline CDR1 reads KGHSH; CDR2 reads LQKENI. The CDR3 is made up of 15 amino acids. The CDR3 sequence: CASDGGQGRSEKLFF. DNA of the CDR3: TGTGCCAGCGATGGAGGACAGGGGCGATCTGAAAAACTGTTTTTT. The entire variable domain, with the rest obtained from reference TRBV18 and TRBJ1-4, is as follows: NAGVMQNPRHLVRRRGQEARLRCSPMKGHSHVYWYRQLPEEGLKFMVYLQKENIIDESGMPKERFSAEFPKEGPSILRIQQVVRGDSAAYFCASDGGQGRSEKLFFGSGTQLSVL.

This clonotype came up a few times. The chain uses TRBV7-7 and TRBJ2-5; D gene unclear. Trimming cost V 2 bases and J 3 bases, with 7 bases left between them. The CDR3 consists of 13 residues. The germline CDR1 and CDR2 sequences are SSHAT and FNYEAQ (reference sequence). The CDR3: CASSLRLEETQYF. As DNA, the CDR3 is TGTGCCAGCAGCTTAAGGCTGGAAGAGACCCAGTACTTC.

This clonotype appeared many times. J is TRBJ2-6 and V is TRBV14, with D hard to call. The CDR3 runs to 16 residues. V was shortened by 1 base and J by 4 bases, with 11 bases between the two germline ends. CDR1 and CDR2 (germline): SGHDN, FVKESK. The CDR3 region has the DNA TGTGCCAGCAGCCAAGTTATTTTAACCGGGGCCAACGTCCTGACTTTC. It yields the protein CASSQVILTGANVLTF.

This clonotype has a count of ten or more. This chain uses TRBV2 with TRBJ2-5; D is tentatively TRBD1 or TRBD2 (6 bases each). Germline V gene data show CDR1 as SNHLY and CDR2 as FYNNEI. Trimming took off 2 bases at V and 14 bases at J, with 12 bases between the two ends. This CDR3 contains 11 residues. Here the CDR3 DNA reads TGTGCCAGCAGTGAATTCGGGGGCCCCTACTTC. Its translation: CASSEFGGPYF.

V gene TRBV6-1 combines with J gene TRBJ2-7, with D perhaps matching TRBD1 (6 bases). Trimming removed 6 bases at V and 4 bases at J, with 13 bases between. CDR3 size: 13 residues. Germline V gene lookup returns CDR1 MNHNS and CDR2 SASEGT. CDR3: CASSRQARYEQYF. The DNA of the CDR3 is TGTGCCAGCAGCCGACAGGCGAGGTACGAGCAGTACTTC.

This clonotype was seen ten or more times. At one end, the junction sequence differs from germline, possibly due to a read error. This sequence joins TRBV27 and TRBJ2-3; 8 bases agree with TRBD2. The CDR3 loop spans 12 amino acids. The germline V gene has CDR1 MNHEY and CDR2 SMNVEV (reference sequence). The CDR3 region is CASSLSGGPTDF. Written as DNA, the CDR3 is TGTGCCAGCAGTCTGTCGGGGGGGCCAACGGATTTT.

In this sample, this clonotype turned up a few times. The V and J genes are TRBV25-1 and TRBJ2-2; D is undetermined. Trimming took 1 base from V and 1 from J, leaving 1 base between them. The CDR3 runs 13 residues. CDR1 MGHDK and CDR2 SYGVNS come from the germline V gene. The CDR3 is CASSELNTGELFF. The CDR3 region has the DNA TGTGCCAGCAGTGAATTGAACACCGGGGAGCTGTTTTTT.